These 5 T cell receptor beta chains were sequenced from one sample in a study of cytomegalovirus exposure and HLA in healthy donors (dated 2017 in TCRdb). The protocol used for the library was the immunoSEQ multiplex PCR assay. For the multiplex PCR, a mixture combining 60 forward primers for TCR Vbeta segments and 13 reverse primers for TCR Jbeta segments was used. Held by TCRdb, this immuneACCESS table contains in-frame sequences only and omits some clones. Under half of the omission traces to an unresolved V gene where checked; the cause of the rest is unknown. This sample comprises 85,000 to 130,000 clones, nearly 80% of them detected only once. The ten most abundant clones make up around 6.1% of the sample. Sequencing used PBMCs. Receptors were obtained from a man between 60 and 70 years old in good health and CMV-seropositive.

The genes are TRBV11-2 and TRBJ2-7, with a tentative D call TRBD2 (6 bases). V was clipped by 4 bases and J by 6 bases, with 22 bases between them. Germline lookup yields CDR1 SGHAT and CDR2 FQNNGV. The CDR3 contains 16 residues. The CDR3 reads CASSSRLASAGPEQYF. The CDR3 DNA reads TGTGCCAGCAGCTCCCGTCTAGCCTCGGCGGGACCCGAGCAGTACTTC.

This chain links TRBV12-5 with TRBJ1-4; D is possibly TRBD1 (6 bases). Trimming cost V 6 bases and J 0 bases, with 11 bases left between them. Germline CDR1 is LGHNT and CDR2 is FRNRAP. This CDR3 has 15 residues. CDR3 nucleotide sequence: TGTGCTAGTGGCGTCGGACAGCCAACTAATGAAAAACTGTTTTTT. Protein: CASGVGQPTNEKLFF.

The chain combines TRBV11-3 with TRBJ2-5; 12 nucleotides align to TRBD1. The end of the DNA fits TRBJ2-7 better, so the J call may be wrong. The length of the CDR3 is 14 residues. Germline loops: CDR1 SGHNT, CDR2 YENEEA. In nucleotides, the CDR3 is TGTGCCAGCAGCCTCGGGACAGGGGGCAGCGAGCAGTACTTC. Encoded protein: CASSLGTGGSEQYF.

This chain uses TRBV5-1 with TRBJ2-3; 8 nucleotides match TRBD2. This CDR3 contains 14 residues. V trimming: 0 bases; J trimming: 5 bases; junction bases outside the gene matches: 2. The germline gives CDR1 SGHRS, CDR2 YFSETQ. CDR3: CASSLGTSQDTQYF. The DNA for the CDR3 is TGCGCCAGCAGCTTGGGGACTAGCCAAGATACGCAGTATTTT.

The chain joins TRBV27 to TRBJ2-7; D is possibly TRBD1 (5 bases). Germline V CDR1 and CDR2: MNHEY, SMNVEV (reference sequence). There are 14 residues in the CDR3. The ends were cut back, 2 bases at V and 3 bases at J, with 11 bases in the middle. The CDR3 region has the DNA TGTGCCAGCAGTTTACGTACCCAGGGCTACGAGCAGTACTTC. It specifies CASSLRTQGYEQYF.